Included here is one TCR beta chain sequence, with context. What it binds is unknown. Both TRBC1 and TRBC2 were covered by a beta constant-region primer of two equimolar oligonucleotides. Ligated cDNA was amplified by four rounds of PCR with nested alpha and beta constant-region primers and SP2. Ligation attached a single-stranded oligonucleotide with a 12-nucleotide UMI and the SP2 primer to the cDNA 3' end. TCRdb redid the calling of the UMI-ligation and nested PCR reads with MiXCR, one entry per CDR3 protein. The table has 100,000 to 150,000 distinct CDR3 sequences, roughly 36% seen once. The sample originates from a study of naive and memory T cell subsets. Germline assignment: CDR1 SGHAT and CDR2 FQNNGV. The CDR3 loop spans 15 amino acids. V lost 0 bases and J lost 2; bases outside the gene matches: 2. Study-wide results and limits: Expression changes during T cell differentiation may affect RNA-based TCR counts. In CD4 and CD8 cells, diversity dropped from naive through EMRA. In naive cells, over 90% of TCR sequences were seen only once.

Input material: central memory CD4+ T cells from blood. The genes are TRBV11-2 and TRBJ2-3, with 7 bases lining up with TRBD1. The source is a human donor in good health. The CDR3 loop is CASSLDGTATDTQYF. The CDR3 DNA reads TGTGCCAGCAGCTTAGATGGGACAGCCACAGATACGCAGTATTTT.